This T cell receptor beta chain derives from a study of post-analysis software for immune sequencing data. Whole-study context: Included among the disease courses, which were recorded for the cohort, were relapsing-remitting, secondary progressive and progressive-relapsing multiple sclerosis. Study-level points and caveats: Compared against controls, patients with multiple sclerosis displayed significantly lower normalized Chao1 diversity. Analysis by F measure revealed that same-batch samples clustered strongly together. Patients had higher frequencies than controls of a handful of TRBV segments, including TRBV5-6, TRBV5-1 and TRBV20-1.

Built from TCR beta cDNA, the libraries had unique molecular identifiers in them. Researchers reported about 500,000 cDNA molecules coming from about 0.98 to 11 million T cells. Each CDR3 protein is one row after TCRdb ran MiXCR on the PCR reads. The table records 700,000 to 900,000 distinct CDR3 sequences, around 42% of them present only once. As regards this clonotype: Its antigen remains unidentified.

V lost 2 bases to trimming and J lost 9 bases, with 23 bases between them. Germline V gene data show CDR1 as MNHNS and CDR2 as SASEGT. The CDR3 contains 17 residues. The V and J genes are TRBV6-1 and TRBJ2-1; D is possibly TRBD2 (5 bases). Sequencing was performed on blood. This receptor was identified in a girl aged 10 to 17 with multiple sclerosis. The CDR3 region has the DNA TGTGCCAGCAGTGAATCATTGTTGGGTTTCGGGATCAGTGAGCAGTTCTTC. Translating it yields CASSESLLGFGISEQFF.